Shown below are 13 T cell receptor beta chains from a single sample sequenced in a study of response to subunit inactivated influenza vaccine. TCRdb ran MiXCR on the RT-PCR reads and lists one entry per CDR3 protein. In the table there are hundreds of thousands of distinct CDR3 sequences, 11% to 15% of which are singletons. The starting material was PBMCs from blood, obtained around 14 days before vaccination. Receptors originate from a man aged 45-65 years who received an inactivated influenza vaccine.

Of note for this clonotype: Sequence at one end of the junction differs from germline and may be a read error. The gene calls are TRBV7-2 and TRBJ2-3; no reliable D call. Looked up from germline, CDR1 is SGHTA and CDR2 is FQGNSA. The CDR3 totals 13 residues. The CDR3 here is CASSLFPPDTQFF. Written as DNA, the CDR3 is TGTGCCAGCAGCTTATTTCCCCCAGATACGCAGTTTTTT.

The CDR3 DNA follows: TGTGCCACCAGCAGAGATTTGGGGGCTCGGGAAAAACTGTTTTTT. Residues: CATSRDLGAREKLFF. This sequence joins TRBV15 and TRBJ1-4, with D perhaps matching TRBD1 (6 bases). This CDR3 comprises 15 residues. Germline CDR1 reads LNHNV; CDR2 reads YYDKDF (reference sequence). The V end was cut by 0 bases, the J end by 8 bases, with 13 bases between.

This clonotype was recorded a few times. The genes are TRBV9 and TRBJ2-5; a possible D gene is TRBD2 (6 bases). The CDR3 extends over 15 amino acids. Per germline, CDR1 SGDLS and CDR2 YYNGEE. Trimming removed 0 bases at V and 5 bases at J, with 14 bases between. The CDR3 DNA reads as TGTGCCAGCAGCGTAGCGGACTACTCCTCGGAGACCCAGTACTTC. Residues: CASSVADYSSETQYF. Together with reference TRBV9 and TRBJ2-5, the CDR3 gives the full variable domain: DSGVTQTPKHLITATGQRVTLRCSPRSGDLSVYWYQQSLDQGLQFLIQYYNGEERAKGNILERFSAQQFPDLHSELNLSSLELGDSALYFCASSVADYSSETQYFGPGTRLLVL.

There are a few counts of this clonotype. This rearrangement joins TRBV7-6 to TRBJ2-3; no definite D call. Trimming removed 1 base from V and 0 bases from J, with 11 bases in between. The CDR3 sequence is 16 residues long. CDR1 SGHVS and CDR2 FNYEAQ come from the germline V gene. CDR3 nucleotide sequence: TGTGCCAGCAGCTTAGTGCTGATGACTAGCACAGATACGCAGTATTTT. It translates to CASSLVLMTSTDTQYF.

The rearrangement joins TRBV4-1 to TRBJ2-1; D is uncertain. V was clipped by 4 bases and J by 6 bases, with 25 bases between them. The CDR3 is 18 amino acids. Germline values: CDR1 MGHRA, CDR2 YSYEKL. The DNA of the CDR3 is TGCGCCAGCAGCCGGACGACCCCGCCTAGTGTGCTGGTCAATGAGCAGTTCTTC. Amino acids: CASSRTTPPSVLVNEQFF.

This clonotype was seen only a few times. This chain links TRBV4-3 with TRBJ2-7; TRBD2 might be the D (6 bases). This CDR3 contains 15 residues. The V and J ends lost 1 base and 2 bases respectively, with 12 bases between them. Germline CDR1 LGHNA, CDR2 YSLEER. The CDR3 reads CASSQVMGGTYEQYF. The CDR3 DNA is TGCGCCAGCAGCCAAGTCATGGGCGGGACCTACGAGCAGTACTTC.

The chain uses TRBV6-2 or TRBV6-3 and TRBJ2-7; weak D call: TRBD1 (6 bases). V lost 7 bases to trimming and J lost 0 bases, with 16 bases between them. Germline CDR1 is MNHEY and CDR2 is SVGEGT. CDR3 size: 15 residues. As DNA, the CDR3 is TGTGCCAGCACGCAGGGGCCGGGCCCCTCCTACGAGCAGTACTTC. This encodes CASTQGPGPSYEQYF.

V and J are TRBV12-5 and TRBJ2-3; 15 positions match TRBD2. CDR3 length: 16 amino acids. V gave up 3 bases and J gave up 4 bases; unmatched junction bases: 2. Looked up from germline, CDR1 is LGHNT and CDR2 is FRNRAP. The CDR3 sequence: CASGFWTSGRADTQYF. The CDR3 DNA follows: TGTGCTAGTGGTTTCTGGACTAGCGGGAGGGCAGATACGCAGTATTTT.

The chain links TRBV15 to TRBJ2-5; D tentatively fits TRBD1 or TRBD2 (6 bases each). V gave up 7 bases and J gave up 3 bases, with 15 bases separating them. CDR3 length equals 14 residues. CDR1 is LNHNV and CDR2 is YYDKDF in the germline V gene (reference sequence). The CDR3 sequence: CATKEGGLEETQYF. The CDR3 DNA sequence: TGTGCCACCAAGGAGGGGGGCCTTGAAGAGACCCAGTACTTC.

The chain uses TRBV28 and TRBJ2-5, with 8 bases fitting TRBD1. Per germline, CDR1 MDHEN and CDR2 SYDVKM. V shed 4 bases and J 2 bases; nucleotides not matched to a gene: 9. CDR3 length: 16 residues. The CDR3 protein is CASSSLRTGPQETQYF. For the CDR3, the DNA is TGTGCCAGCAGTTCTCTGCGGACAGGGCCGCAAGAGACCCAGTACTTC.

The chain couples TRBV3-1 to TRBJ2-3; D perhaps matches TRBD2 (5 bases). The V gene's germline CDR1 is LGHDT and CDR2 YNNKEL (reference sequence). With 1 base removed from V and 2 bases from J, the gap between germline ends came to 13 bases. The CDR3 consists of 16 residues. DNA of the CDR3: TGTGCCAGCAGCCAAGTAATGGGGAGACTCACAGATACGCAGTATTTT. Its translation is CASSQVMGRLTDTQYF.

Many counts were recorded for this clonotype. The chain links TRBV12-3 or TRBV12-4 to TRBJ2-4; 9 bases agree with TRBD1. The CDR3 extends over 15 amino acids. The J segment lost 5 bases and the V segment lost 3 bases, leaving 5 bases of the junction unmatched. This CDR3 reads CASSFTGGTQNIQYF. The CDR3 bases are TGTGCCAGCAGTTTTACAGGGGGCACCCAAAACATTCAGTACTTC.

The gene calls are TRBV10-3 and TRBJ1-3; 9 nucleotides align to TRBD1. The CDR3 has 14 amino acids. With 4 bases clipped from V and 7 bases from J, the junction kept 5 bases outside the gene matches. Per the germline V gene, CDR1 is ENHRY and CDR2 is SYGVKD. The CDR3 loop is CAISAPDRGNTIYF. As DNA, the CDR3 is TGTGCCATCAGTGCACCCGACAGGGGGAACACCATATATTTT.